Below, 20 T cell receptor beta chains from the same sample are listed, as sequenced in a study of tumor-infiltrating lymphocytes in primary liver carcinoma. Unsorted whole blood served as the source of blood RNA, and germline DNA was extracted as well. TCR beta cDNA came from about 0.55 ug total RNA, primed with a constant-region primer. What produced the TCR beta libraries was three nested multiplex PCR rounds using slightly modified ARM-PCR. TRBV1-TRBV30 forward primers paired with a C-beta reverse primer were used in the first two PCR rounds, which ran approximately 11 cycles each. From the multiplex PCR reads, TCRdb called clonotypes with MiXCR, one entry per CDR3 protein. In the table there are 300,000 to 350,000 distinct CDR3 sequences, 65% of which are singletons. The sample consisted of peripheral blood. Receptors were obtained from a man between 40 and 49 years old with primary liver carcinoma and hepatitis B virus infection.

Of note for this clonotype: Sequence at one end of the junction differs from germline and may be a read error. V gene TRBV4-1 combines with J gene TRBJ2-3; the match to TRBD2 covers 9 bases. The CDR3 consists of 18 residues. Germline V gene sequence: CDR1 MGHRA, CDR2 YSYEKL. The CDR3 coding sequence is TGCGCCAGCATCCAAGATACACCTAGCGGGGTTAGCACAGATACGCAGTATTTT. Translating it yields CASIQDTPSGVSTDTQYF.

A word on this clonotype: Given a much more abundant clone one base away, this may be a read error. The rearrangement links TRBV12-3 or TRBV12-4 to TRBJ2-1; no clear D gene. V was shortened by 8 bases and J by 7 bases, with 15 bases between the two germline ends. The CDR3 sequence is 13 residues long. CDR3 bases: TGTGCCAGCGGCCTAGGCGAGGAAAATGAGCAGTTCTTC. Translation: CASGLGEENEQFF.

Worth noting for this clonotype: Because the CDR3 is missing its conserved closing phenylalanine or tryptophan, this is likely a read error. The chain is built from TRBV7-3 and TRBJ2-2; TRBD1 aligns across 7 bases. The CDR3 is 15 amino acids. Germline V lookup: CDR1 SGHTA, CDR2 FQGTGA. The V and J ends lost 5 bases and 5 bases, in that order; junction bases with no gene match: 8. The CDR3 here is CASSPSQGRTGELFY. The CDR3 nucleotides are TGTGCCAGCAGCCCCTCACAGGGGAGAACCGGGGAGCTGTTTTAT.

Of note for this clonotype: A much larger clone differs by one base, so this may be a read error. The chain is built from TRBV6-5 and TRBJ1-2; D gene ambiguous. V shed 9 bases and J shed 4 bases, with 21 bases lying between them. The germline V gene encodes CDR1 MNHEY and CDR2 SVGAGI. The CDR3 is 15 residues long. CDR3 sequence (DNA): TGTGCCAGTACCGAGCTCCGAGGGAGGTCCTATGGCTACACCTTC. Protein sequence: CASTELRGRSYGYTF.

The chain joins TRBV5-1 to TRBJ1-5; TRBD1 matches 7 bases. V shed 0 bases, J shed 5 bases, and the junction held 5 bases outside the gene matches. This CDR3 is built from 15 residues. Germline V lookup: CDR1 SGHRS, CDR2 YFSETQ. The CDR3 loop is CASSLAGQVDQPQHF. DNA of the CDR3: TGCGCCAGCAGCTTGGCCGGACAGGTTGATCAGCCCCAGCATTTT.

This clonotype showed up just a few times. Its ends do not fully match the called genes, so a read error is possible. V is TRBV12-3 or TRBV12-4 and J is TRBJ2-1; 11 bases fit TRBD2. The CDR3 runs 14 residues. CDR3 in DNA: TGTGCCAGCCTCAGACTAGCGGGAAGCAATGGGCAGTTCTTC. It specifies CASLRLAGSNGQFF.

Concerning this clonotype itself: The junction does not match germline at one end; this may be a read error. The chain combines TRBV29-1 with TRBJ2-7; 13 bases match TRBD2. The CDR3 consists of 14 residues. Looked up from germline, CDR1 is SQVTM and CDR2 is ANQGSEA. CDR3 in DNA: TGCAGCGTGCGGACTAGCGGGAGCTCCTACGGGCAGTACTTC. Amino acid sequence: CSVRTSGSSYGQYF.

This clonotype appeared many times. This chain uses TRBV12-3 or TRBV12-4 with TRBJ1-1; D unclear. The CDR3 is 13 amino acids. The ends were cut back, 4 bases at V and 6 bases at J, with 12 bases in the middle. CDR3 coding DNA: TGTGCCAGCAGTTCGCAGATAACCGCTGAAGCTTTCTTT. The encoded protein is CASSSQITAEAFF.

This clonotype was counted a few times. This could be a read error, since a much larger clone is one nucleotide away. The J gene is TRBJ2-3, the V gene TRBV12-3 or TRBV12-4; 9 bases fit TRBD2. With V trimmed by 7 bases and J by 5 bases, 13 bases remained unmatched. The CDR3 is made up of 16 amino acids. DNA of the CDR3: TGTGCCAGCACCAGAAAGGGCGGGAGGGCCGTAGATACGCAGTATTTT. Amino acid sequence: CASTRKGGRAVDTQYF.

This clonotype is a singleton in its sample. A read error may explain this, as a much larger clone is one base away. The J gene is TRBJ2-7, the V gene TRBV10-3; D might be TRBD1 or TRBD2, each matching 6 bases. From germline, CDR1 is ENHRY and CDR2 SYGVKD. The CDR3 has 14 amino acids. The CDR3 sequence: CTISGGKGGHEQYF. The CDR3 bases are TGTACCATCAGTGGGGGAAAGGGGGGCCACGAGCAGTACTTC.

Regarding this clonotype: Here the CDR3 omits its conserved ending phenylalanine or tryptophan, so a read error is the likely source. The genes are TRBV28 and TRBJ2-3, with unresolved D. The CDR3 is 13 amino acids. Germline V gives CDR1 MDHEN, CDR2 SYDVKM. Trimming pared 3 bases from V and 1 base from J, leaving 5 bases between. The CDR3, as DNA: TGTGCCAGCAGTTTGAGAGGCACAGATACGCAGTATCTT. It codes for CASSLRGTDTQYL.

Comment on this clonotype: At one boundary the junction diverges from the germline segment, which might be a read error. CDR3 sequence (DNA): TGTGCCAGCAGCTTAAGTAGCAGGGGGCTCCAAAACATTCAGTATTTC. Its protein is CASSLSSRGLQNIQYF. This sequence joins TRBV11-2 and TRBJ2-4; 8 bases are a match to TRBD1. CDR1 is SGHAT, CDR2 FQNNGV, per germline. This CDR3 has 16 residues. Full variable domain (missing parts from reference TRBV11-2 and TRBJ2-4): EAGVAQSPRYKIIEKRQSVAFWCNPISGHATLYWYQQILGQGPKLLIQFQNNGVVDDSQLPKDRFSAERLKGVDSTLKIQPAKLEDSAVYLCASSLSSRGLQNIQYFGAGTRLSVL.

The J gene is TRBJ2-7, the V gene TRBV11-2; D is unclear. CDR3 length equals 11 residues. Trimming took off 8 bases at V and 10 bases at J, with 15 bases between the two ends. Germline V lookup: CDR1 SGHAT, CDR2 FQNNGV. The CDR3 sequence is CASDTAEEQYF. CDR3 sequence (DNA): TGTGCCAGCGATACAGCTGAGGAACAGTACTTC.

With respect to this clonotype: Mismatch with germline at one junction end may stem from a read error. This rearrangement joins TRBV11-2 to TRBJ2-1, with 8 bases that match TRBD2. The CDR3 runs to 17 residues. Germline V CDR1 and CDR2: SGHAT, FQNNGV. CDR3 DNA: TGTGCTAGCAGCTCCACATCTAGCGGGCATCACAATGAGTGGCAGTTCTTC. Encoded protein: CASSSTSSGHHNEWQFF.

This chain joins TRBV11-2 and TRBJ2-7; maybe TRBD2 (5 bases). V was clipped by 11 bases and J by 3 bases, with 20 bases between them. CDR1 and CDR2 (germline): SGHAT, FQNNGV. The CDR3 length is 14 residues. CDR3 amino acids: CAASLVRLNYEQYF. The CDR3 DNA is TGTGCCGCCAGCTTAGTACGACTAAACTACGAGCAGTACTTC.

Remarks on this clonotype: This may be a read error: a much more frequent sequence differs by one nucleotide. V and J are TRBV4-3 and TRBJ2-1; D is unclear. CDR3 length: 13 amino acids. V was cut by 11 bases and J by 4 bases, with 15 bases left in between. The germline V gene encodes CDR1 LGHNA and CDR2 YSLEER. The CDR3 reads CAGGPGGYNEQFF. CDR3 coding DNA: TGCGCCGGCGGTCCCGGTGGTTACAATGAGCAGTTCTTC.

Comment on this clonotype: A much larger clone differs by one base, so this may be a read error. This chain uses TRBV12-3 or TRBV12-4 with TRBJ1-3; D is uncertain. V lost 2 bases and J lost 8, with 10 bases in between. The CDR3 runs to 13 residues. This CDR3 is CASSLHGSYTIYF. CDR3 bases: TGTGCCAGCAGTTTACACGGGAGTTACACCATATATTTT.

The rearrangement joins TRBV6-2 or TRBV6-3 to TRBJ1-1, with unresolved D. Germline V gene data show CDR1 as MNHEY and CDR2 as SVGEGT. Trimming pared 1 base from V and 3 bases from J, leaving 18 bases between. The CDR3 runs 17 residues. The CDR3 region is CASSYYIRRRKDTEAFF. DNA of the CDR3: TGTGCCAGCAGTTACTATATTCGGAGGCGGAAGGACACTGAAGCTTTCTTT.

In regard to this clonotype: The CDR3 does not close with the conserved phenylalanine or tryptophan, likely indicating a read error. The chain carries TRBV11-2 and TRBJ2-2; D not certain. CDR3 length: 13 amino acids. The germline CDR1 and CDR2 sequences are SGHAT and FQNNGV. DNA of the CDR3: TGTGCCAGCAGCCTACAGTACACCAGGGAGCTGTTTCTT. Encoded protein: CASSLQYTRELFL.

In the case of this clonotype: A read error may produce the germline difference seen at one junction end. V gene TRBV12-3 or TRBV12-4 combines with J gene TRBJ1-2, with D uncertain. The CDR3 length is 14 residues. CDR3 sequence (DNA): TGTGTCAGCAGCACCCCGGAGACATCATATGACTACACCTTC. Protein sequence: CVSSTPETSYDYTF.